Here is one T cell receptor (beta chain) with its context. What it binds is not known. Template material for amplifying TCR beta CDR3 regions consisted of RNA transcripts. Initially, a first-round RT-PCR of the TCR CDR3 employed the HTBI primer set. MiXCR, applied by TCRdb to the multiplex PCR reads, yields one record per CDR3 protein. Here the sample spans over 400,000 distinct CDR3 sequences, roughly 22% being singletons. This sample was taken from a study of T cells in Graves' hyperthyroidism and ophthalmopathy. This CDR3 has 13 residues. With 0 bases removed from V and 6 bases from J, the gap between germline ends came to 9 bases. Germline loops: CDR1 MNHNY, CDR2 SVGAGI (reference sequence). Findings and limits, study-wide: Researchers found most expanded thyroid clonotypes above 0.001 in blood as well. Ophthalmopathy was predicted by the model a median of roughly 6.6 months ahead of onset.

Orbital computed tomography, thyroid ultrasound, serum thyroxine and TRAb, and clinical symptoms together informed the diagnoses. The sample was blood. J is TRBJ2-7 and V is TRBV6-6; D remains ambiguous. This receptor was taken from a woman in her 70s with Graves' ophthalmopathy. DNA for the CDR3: TGTGCCAGCAGTTACTCGAAATCGCTCGAGCAGTACTTC. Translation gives CASSYSKSLEQYF.